A single T cell receptor beta chain is shown here with its context. The antigen remains undetermined. TCRdb keeps only in-frame clones here, not all; method: immunoSEQ multiplex PCR. The table lists 100,000 or so clones, 90% to 95% of them singletons. This specimen belongs to a study of siplizumab effects on memory and regulatory T cells. General observations from the study: Mappable alloreactive CD4+ clones came from Treg cells about 65% of the time on average with siplizumab, against approximately 26% in controls. Naive versus memory phenotype went unassigned for roughly 75-96% of proliferating CD4+ or CD8+ clones. Memory cells seemed less diverse than naive T cells, which seemed major alloresponse contributors.

V trimming: 0 bases; J trimming: 5 bases; junction bases outside the gene matches: 4. The CDR3 has 16 amino acids. Germline CDR1 and CDR2: SGHNT and YYREEE (reference sequence). This chain joins TRBV5-4 and TRBJ2-1; 11 bases line up with TRBD2. The material sequenced was CD4+ T cells sorted from blood. The TCR originated in a human donor in good health. In nucleotides, the CDR3 is TGTGCCAGCAGCTTGGAAGGGACTAGCGGCAACAATGAGCAGTTCTTC. This translates into CASSLEGTSGNNEQFF.